Below, one TCR beta chain is given with its context. Germline lookup yields CDR1 LNHDA and CDR2 SQIVND (reference sequence). This CDR3 contains 15 residues. V was pared by 1 base and J by 4 bases, with 4 bases of the junction left unmatched. In the source study's methods: Amplification of reference gene primers was used by the study to estimate nucleated cell counts. The assay was immunoSEQ multiplex PCR, and TCRdb's table has in-frame clones only and misses some. V and J calls and clone size follow that table, whereas D and trimming were derived from the DNA. The repertoire holds approximately 320,000 clones, with around 92% as singletons. The data were obtained in a study of blood T cell repertoires in COVID-19. On the study more broadly: Collection of acute and convalescent COVID-19 samples took place in the United States, Italy and Spain. Nucleic acid was either cDNA or gDNA, and it came from T cells, B-cell-depleted T cells, or PBMCs.

Seattle patient enrollment occurred during active infection, with longitudinal follow-up thereafter. What was sequenced was peripheral blood. This clonotype originated in a woman in her thirties with COVID-19, enrolled during active disease. This chain connects TRBV19 to TRBJ1-5; 7 positions agree with TRBD1. The CDR3: CASSIVPGGNQPQHF. The CDR3 DNA reads TGTGCCAGTAGTATAGTGCCAGGGGGTAATCAGCCCCAGCATTTT.